A selection of T cell receptor beta chains follows, all from one sample in a study of T-cell memory formation after mild COVID-19. MiXCR, run by TCRdb on the 5' RACE reads, gives a single entry per CDR3 protein. The sample contains around 180,000 distinct CDR3 sequences, roughly 16% of which appear only once. Sequenced: PBMCs or a T cell subset sorted from them (not recorded which). Receptors were obtained from an adult woman who had mild COVID-19 (a few samples of this study predate the infection). Cell type and time point are not known. The CDR3 runs from the conserved cysteine through the conserved F or W. D genes are given only for firm matches.

TRBV7-2 | 13 | - | CASSLGGAKSGHF
TRBV24-1 | 15 | - | CATSDSGGTNYGYTF
TRBV5-1 | 14 | - | CASSLATGEYEQYF
TRBV5-1 | 15 | TRBD1 | CASSAGTGISYEQYF
TRBV7-9 | 13 | TRBD1 | CASSPGTGQPQHF
TRBV5-8 | 17 | TRBD2 | CASSPGTSGRGTGELFF
TRBV7-3 | 13 | - | CASSPNDMLPGVF
TRBV15 | 17 | TRBD1 | CATSRDPRQGEYYGYTF
TRBV6-4 | 14 | - | CASSDGEYTEKLFF
TRBV9 | 15 | - | CASSVGGEPRYTQYF
TRBV9 | 15 | - | CASSVGSASYNEQFF
TRBV18 | 17 | - | CASSPFSRGGDTGELFF
TRBV4-3 | 16 | TRBD1 | CASSLLDGTGGYGYTF
TRBV29-1 | 11 | - | CSVERDEEQFF
TRBV5-5 | 15 | TRBD1 | CASSRAGQGAYEQYF
TRBV7-2 | 16 | - | CASSLGQGGSQETQYF
TRBV11-3 | 15 | - | CASSFGVRPTYEQYF
TRBV29-1 | 14 | - | CSVARNPNTGELFF
TRBV12-5 | 12 | - | CASGLDWGPQHF
TRBV20-1 | 13 | - | CSALDGWDYGYTF
TRBV24-1 | 13 | - | CATSVEGNTEAFF
TRBV6-1 | 14 | TRBD1 | CASSMGQGAYEQYF
TRBV7-9 | 13 | - | CASSLNVYNEQFF
TRBV6-5 | 15 | - | CASSPLLSSYNEQFF
TRBV9 | 17 | TRBD1 | CASSVATQGRGQETQYF
TRBV12-3/TRBV12-4 | 14 | - | CASSLVVSSYEQYF
TRBV7-8 | 14 | - | CASSFEDPGETQYF
TRBV20-1 | 15 | TRBD2 | CSAYEREGPLETQYF
TRBV20-1 | 14 | - | CSARLYSVADEQFF
TRBV2 | 13 | - | CASIRLGEYGYTF
TRBV5-1 | 12 | - | CASSLNGYEQYF
TRBV5-5 | 14 | - | CASSLQGSNYGYTF
TRBV5-1 | 13 | - | CASSADSNQPQHF
TRBV12-3/TRBV12-4 | 16 | TRBD2 | CASSLLGLAGAGELFF
TRBV11-3 | 15 | TRBD1 | CASSFRTGRNTEAFF
TRBV7-6 | 14 | - | CASSLGREQETQYF
TRBV6-1 | 16 | - | CASSEGGPYFNQPQHF
TRBV9 | 14 | - | CASSVAGEGQPQHF
TRBV7-2 | 13 | TRBD1 | CASSRQGANEQFF
TRBV24-1 | 14 | TRBD1 | CATLGDSPYNEQFF
TRBV7-2 | 17 | TRBD2 | CASSSPGLAGVADTQYF
TRBV6-5 | 16 | - | CASSPGFYGLPNEQFF
TRBV27 | 14 | - | CASTGASASYEQYF
TRBV4-2 | 14 | TRBD1 | CASSRSDRDNEQFF
TRBV12-3/TRBV12-4 | 12 | - | CASSRQYTEAFF
TRBV11-3 | 13 | - | CASSRYNSYEQYF
TRBV12-3/TRBV12-4 | 16 | TRBD2 | CASSPLGTSGGYEQYF
TRBV5-5 | 13 | - | CASSLPPVSEAFF
TRBV3-1 | 14 | - | CASSQAPGDTEAFF
TRBV7-3 | 12 | - | CASSSGNDGYTF
TRBV15 | 17 | - | CATSRDLGAAGAETQYF
TRBV7-9 | 15 | TRBD1 | CASSTGTGAYNEQFF
TRBV5-1 | 15 | - | CASSSVSIQANEQFF
TRBV6-5 | 13 | - | CASSYSWGETQYF
TRBV5-1 | 15 | - | CASRDGGRMNTEAFF
TRBV29-1 | 15 | - | CSVRNLGGLHTEAFF
TRBV12-3/TRBV12-4 | 12 | - | CASSPSGTEQYF
TRBV12-3/TRBV12-4 | 15 | TRBD2 | CASTPPGASGTKQYF